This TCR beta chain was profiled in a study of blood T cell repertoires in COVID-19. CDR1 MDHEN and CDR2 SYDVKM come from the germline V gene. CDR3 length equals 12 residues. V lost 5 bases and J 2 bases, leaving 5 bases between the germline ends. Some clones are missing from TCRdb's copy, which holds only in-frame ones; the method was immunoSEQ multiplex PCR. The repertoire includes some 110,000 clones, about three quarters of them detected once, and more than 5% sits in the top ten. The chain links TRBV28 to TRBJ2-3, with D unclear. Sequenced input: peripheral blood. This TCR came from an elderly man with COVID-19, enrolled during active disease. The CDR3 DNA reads TGTGCCAGCAGTCCCTTCACAGATACGCAGTATTTT. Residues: CASSPFTDTQYF.